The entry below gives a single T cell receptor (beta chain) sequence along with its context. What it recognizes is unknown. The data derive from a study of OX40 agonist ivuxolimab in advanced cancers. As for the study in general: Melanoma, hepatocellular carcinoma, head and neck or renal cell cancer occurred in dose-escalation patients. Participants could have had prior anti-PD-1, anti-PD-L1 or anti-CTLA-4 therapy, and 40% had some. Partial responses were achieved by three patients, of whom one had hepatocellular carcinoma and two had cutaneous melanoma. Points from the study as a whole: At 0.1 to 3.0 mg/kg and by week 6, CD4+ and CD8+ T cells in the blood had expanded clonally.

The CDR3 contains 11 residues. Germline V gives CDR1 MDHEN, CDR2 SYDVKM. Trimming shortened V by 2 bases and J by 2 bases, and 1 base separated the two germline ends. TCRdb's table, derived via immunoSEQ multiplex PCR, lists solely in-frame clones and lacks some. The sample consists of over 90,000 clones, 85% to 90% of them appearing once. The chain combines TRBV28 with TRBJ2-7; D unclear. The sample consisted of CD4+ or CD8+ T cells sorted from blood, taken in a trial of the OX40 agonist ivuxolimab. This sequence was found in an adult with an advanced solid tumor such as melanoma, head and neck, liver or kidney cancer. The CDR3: CASSLAYEQYF. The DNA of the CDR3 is TGTGCCAGCAGTTTAGCCTACGAGCAGTACTTC.